Sequencing of this T cell receptor (beta chain) was carried out in a study of T-cell reconstitution after alpha-beta-depleted transplantation in children (dated by TCRdb to 2016 to 2017). In the study overall: Using TCR repertoire profiling, the study followed T-cell immune reconstitution in a quantitative way in children after TCRalphabeta/CD19-depleted allogeneic hematopoietic cell transplantation.

Worth noting for this clonotype: Its antigen is currently not known. The input lacks base qualities; no much larger clone sits a single base away.

The library was obtained by PCR. Data came from an Illumina HiSeq 2500. Molecular barcoding was employed in the preparation of TCR libraries, with unique molecular identifiers being used to normalize TCRbeta repertoire quantification. Starting from the raw public reads, TCRdb applied fastp trimming at Q25, assembled clones with MiXCR and retained in-frame beta chains. When rows share a CDR3 protein, they turn into one entry using the most common DNA and genes. This sample lists approximately 400,000 distinct CDR3 sequences; 9.5% to 13% were detected once. Together, the top ten hold 4.5% to 7% of the sample. The germline V gene (reference sequence) yields LNHDA for CDR1 and SQIVND for CDR2. V drops 6 bases and J drops 6 bases, leaving 9 bases in between. The CDR3 contains 11 residues, cysteine and phenylalanine counted. Only CDR3 DNA is held: 33 bases, read in frame from base 1.

The TCR sequence derives from a human donor who donated a stem cell graft to a child with acute myeloid leukemia. The specimen was PBMCs from the stem cell graft donor, collected from the stem cell graft. This sequence uses TRBV19 and TRBJ2-7; the D gene is unclear. The nucleotide sequence reads as follows: TGTGCCAGTAGCGGGTCTCTCGAGCAGTACTTC. Its product reads: CASSGSLEQYF.